The clone carrying this T cell receptor (beta chain) was observed a handful of times. If patients had other autoimmune diseases, uncontrolled infections, pregnancy or lactation, they were excluded. The TCR beta CDR3 regions underwent amplification from RNA transcripts. Following a first-round RT-PCR that used HTBI primers, a second-round multiplex PCR was carried out. TCRdb reprocessed the multiplex PCR reads with MiXCR, giving one entry per CDR3 protein. This table has over a million distinct CDR3 sequences, 35% to 45% appearing once. This record comes from a study of Graves' ophthalmopathy and Graves' hyperthyroidism. Germline CDR1 and CDR2: LNHDA and SQIVND (reference sequence). The CDR3 sequence is 17 residues long. V was trimmed by 7 bases and J by 2 bases, leaving 21 bases between them.

Sequenced material: peripheral blood or thyroid tissue (not recorded which). The rearrangement uses TRBV19 and TRBJ1-5, with D possibly matching TRBD1 (5 bases). The receptor was isolated from an adult man with Graves' hyperthyroidism. CDR3: CASNLDREGSGNQPQHF. The CDR3 DNA reads as TGTGCCAGTAACCTTGACAGAGAAGGTTCGGGCAATCAGCCCCAGCATTTT.